This T cell receptor (beta chain) appears in the sequencing data of a study of response to subunit inactivated influenza vaccine. This CDR3 spans 18 amino acids. In germline, CDR1 is KGHSY, CDR2 FQNENV. Trimming left V 1 base short and J 2 bases short, with 19 bases between. MiXCR, run by TCRdb on the RT-PCR reads, gives a single entry per CDR3 protein. The sample holds about 650,000 distinct CDR3 sequences, around 13% seen once. The source material was PBMCs from blood, sampled 14 to 15 days before vaccination. The sequence derives from a man aged 50-59 years who received an inactivated influenza vaccine. The chain carries TRBV16 and TRBJ2-3; D might be TRBD2 (5 bases). CDR3 nucleotides: TGTGCCAGCAGCCAATGGCCTAGCTTCCGCGAATACACAGATACGCAGTATTTT. This encodes CASSQWPSFREYTDTQYF.